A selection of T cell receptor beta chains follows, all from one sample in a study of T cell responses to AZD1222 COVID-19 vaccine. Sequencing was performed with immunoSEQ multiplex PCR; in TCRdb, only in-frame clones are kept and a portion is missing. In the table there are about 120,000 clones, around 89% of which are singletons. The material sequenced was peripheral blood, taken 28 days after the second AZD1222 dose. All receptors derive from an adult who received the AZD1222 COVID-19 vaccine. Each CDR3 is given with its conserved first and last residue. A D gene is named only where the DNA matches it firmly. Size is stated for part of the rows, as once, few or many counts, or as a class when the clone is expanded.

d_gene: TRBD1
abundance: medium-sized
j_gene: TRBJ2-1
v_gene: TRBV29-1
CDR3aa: CSVGAQTGFDEQFF
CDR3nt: TGCAGCGTTGGGGCACAGACAGGGTTCGATGAGCAGTTCTTC

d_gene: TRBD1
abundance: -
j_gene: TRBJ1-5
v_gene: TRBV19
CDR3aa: CASSRDRASNQPQHF
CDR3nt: TGTGCCAGTAGTAGGGACAGGGCGAGCAATCAGCCCCAGCATTTT

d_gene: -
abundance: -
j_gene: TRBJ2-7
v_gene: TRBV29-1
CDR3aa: CSGKVWAGGYEQYF
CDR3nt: TGCAGCGGTAAGGTTTGGGCGGGTGGCTACGAGCAGTACTTC

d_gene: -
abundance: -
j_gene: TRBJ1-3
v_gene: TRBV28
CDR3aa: CASSLRQGFSGNTIYF
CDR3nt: TGTGCCAGCAGTTTAAGGCAGGGTTTCTCTGGAAACACCATATATTTT

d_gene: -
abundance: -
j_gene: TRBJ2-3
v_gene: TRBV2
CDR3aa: CASSDGVSDTQYF
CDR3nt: TGTGCCAGCAGTGATGGGGTTTCAGATACGCAGTATTTT

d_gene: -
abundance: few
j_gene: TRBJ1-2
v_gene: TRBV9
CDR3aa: CASSVRDLRAPYGYTF
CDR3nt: TGTGCCAGCAGCGTTAGAGATCTCAGGGCACCCTATGGCTACACCTTC

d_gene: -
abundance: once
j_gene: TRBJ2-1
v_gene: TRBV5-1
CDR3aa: CASSLDRVGNEQFF
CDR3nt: TGCGCCAGCAGCTTGGACAGGGTAGGCAATGAGCAGTTCTTC

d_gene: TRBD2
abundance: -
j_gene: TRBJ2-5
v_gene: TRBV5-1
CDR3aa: CASSLARTSGDDLQETQYF
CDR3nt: TGCGCCAGCAGCTTGGCCCGGACTAGCGGGGACGATCTACAAGAGACCCAGTACTTC

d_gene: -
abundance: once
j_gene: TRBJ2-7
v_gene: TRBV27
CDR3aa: CASSLSSGHRGYEQYF
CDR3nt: TGTGCCAGCAGTTTATCATCGGGACACCGGGGCTACGAGCAGTACTTC

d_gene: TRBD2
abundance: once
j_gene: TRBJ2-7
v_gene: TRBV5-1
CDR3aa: CASSATGTRGTYEQYF
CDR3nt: TGCGCCAGCAGCGCAACCGGGACTAGAGGAACCTACGAGCAGTACTTC

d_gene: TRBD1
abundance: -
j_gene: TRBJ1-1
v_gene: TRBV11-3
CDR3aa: CASSLDRPNTEAFF
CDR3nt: TGTGCCAGCAGCTTGGACAGGCCTAACACTGAAGCTTTCTTT

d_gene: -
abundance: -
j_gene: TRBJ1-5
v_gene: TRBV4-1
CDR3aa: CASSQGSGQPQHF
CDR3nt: TGCGCCAGCAGCCAAGGATCCGGTCAGCCCCAGCATTTT

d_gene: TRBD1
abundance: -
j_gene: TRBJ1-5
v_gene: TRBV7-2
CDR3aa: CASSSDRSYQPQHF
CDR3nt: TGTGCCAGCAGCTCGGACAGGTCCTATCAGCCCCAGCATTTT

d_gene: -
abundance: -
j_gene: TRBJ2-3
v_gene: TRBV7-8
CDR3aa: CASSLVLETNTQYF
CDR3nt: TGTGCCAGCAGCTTAGTCCTGGAGACCAATACGCAGTATTTT

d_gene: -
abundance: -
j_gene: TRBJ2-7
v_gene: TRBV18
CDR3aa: CASSPGGRVEQYF
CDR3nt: TGTGCCAGCTCACCCGGGGGGCGCGTCGAGCAGTACTTC

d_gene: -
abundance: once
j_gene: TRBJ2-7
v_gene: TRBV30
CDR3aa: CAWSPRQIGEQYF
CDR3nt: TGTGCCTGGAGTCCCCGACAGATTGGCGAGCAGTACTTC

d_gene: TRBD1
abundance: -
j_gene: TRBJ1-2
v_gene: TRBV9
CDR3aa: CASSLGGADYGYTF
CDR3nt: TGTGCCAGCAGCTTAGGGGGCGCGGACTATGGCTACACCTTC

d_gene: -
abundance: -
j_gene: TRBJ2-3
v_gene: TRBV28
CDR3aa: CASSFAGTSSGTDTQYF
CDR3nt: TGTGCCAGCAGTTTCGCCGGCACCAGCTCCGGCACAGATACGCAGTATTTT

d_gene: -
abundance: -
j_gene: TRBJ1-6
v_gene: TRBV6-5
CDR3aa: CASSYAPESPLHF
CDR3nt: TGTGCCAGCAGTTACGCGCCCGAGTCACCCCTCCACTTT

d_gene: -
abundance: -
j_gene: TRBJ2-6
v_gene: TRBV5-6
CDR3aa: CASSLAGANVLTF
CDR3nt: TGTGCCAGCAGCTTAGCCGGGGCCAACGTCCTGACTTTC

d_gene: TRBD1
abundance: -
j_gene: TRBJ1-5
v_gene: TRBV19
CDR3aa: CASTPGQSNQPQHF
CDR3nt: TGTGCCAGTACCCCGGGACAGTCAAATCAGCCCCAGCATTTT

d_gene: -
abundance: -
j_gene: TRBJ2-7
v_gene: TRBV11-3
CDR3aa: CASSLGGTYEQYF
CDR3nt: TGTGCCAGCAGCTTAGGGGGGACCTACGAGCAGTACTTC

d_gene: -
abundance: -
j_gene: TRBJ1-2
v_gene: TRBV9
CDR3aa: CASSVEPGRNYGYTF
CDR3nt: TGTGCCAGCAGCGTAGAACCCGGTCGCAACTATGGCTACACCTTC

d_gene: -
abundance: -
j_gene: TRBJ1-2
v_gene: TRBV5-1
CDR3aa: CASSIKDSFYGYTF
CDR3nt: TGCGCCAGCAGCATAAAGGACAGCTTCTATGGCTACACCTTC

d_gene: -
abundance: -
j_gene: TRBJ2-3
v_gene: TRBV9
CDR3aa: CASSVGSGQIDTQYF
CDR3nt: TGTGCCAGCAGCGTAGGATCAGGACAAATAGATACGCAGTATTTT

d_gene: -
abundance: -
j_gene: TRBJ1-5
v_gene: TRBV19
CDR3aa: CASSIWGDQPQHF
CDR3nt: TGTGCCAGTAGTATTTGGGGGGATCAGCCCCAGCATTTT

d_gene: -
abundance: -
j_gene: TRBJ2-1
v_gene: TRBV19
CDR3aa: CASSIGVGGGTTNEQFF
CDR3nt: TGTGCCAGTAGTATAGGGGTGGGAGGCGGCACGACGAATGAGCAGTTCTTC

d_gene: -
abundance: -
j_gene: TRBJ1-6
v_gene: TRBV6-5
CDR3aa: CASSWRTYDSPLHF
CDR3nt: TGTGCCAGCAGTTGGAGGACATACGATTCACCCCTCCACTTT

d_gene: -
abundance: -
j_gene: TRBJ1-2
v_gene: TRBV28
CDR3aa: CASSLRSDLSLFF
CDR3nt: TGTGCCAGCAGCCTCCGCTCGGACCTCTCACTCTTCTTC

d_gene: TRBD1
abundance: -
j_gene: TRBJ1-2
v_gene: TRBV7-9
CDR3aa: CASSLGQTGLDGYTF
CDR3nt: TGTGCCAGCAGCTTAGGCCAGACAGGGTTGGATGGCTACACCTTC

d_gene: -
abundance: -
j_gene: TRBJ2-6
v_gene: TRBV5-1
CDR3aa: CASSLGLRARANVLTF
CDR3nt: TGCGCCAGCAGCTTGGGCTTGAGGGCTAGGGCCAACGTCCTGACTTTC

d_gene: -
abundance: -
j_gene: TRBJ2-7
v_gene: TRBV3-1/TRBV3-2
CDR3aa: CASSPGLYASYEQYF
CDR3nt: TGTGCCAGCAGCCCAGGACTCTACGCCTCCTACGAGCAGTACTTC

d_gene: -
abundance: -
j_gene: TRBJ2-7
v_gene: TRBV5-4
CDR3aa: CASSLSLGGHEQYF
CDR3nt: TGTGCCAGCAGCTTGTCGCTTGGTGGTCACGAGCAGTACTTC

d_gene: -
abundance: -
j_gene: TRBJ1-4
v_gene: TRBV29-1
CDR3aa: CSVKIGINEKLFF
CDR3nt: TGCAGCGTGAAGATCGGGATAAATGAAAAACTGTTTTTT

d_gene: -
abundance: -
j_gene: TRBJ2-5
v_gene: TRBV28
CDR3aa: CASSSEWSQYF
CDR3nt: TGTGCCAGCAGTTCAGAATGGTCCCAGTACTTC

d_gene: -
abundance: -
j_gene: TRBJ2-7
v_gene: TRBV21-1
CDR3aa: CASSKKGPGTSGDWGQYF
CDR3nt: TGTGCCAGCAGCAAAAAAGGTCCCGGGACTAGCGGAGATTGGGGGCAGTACTTC

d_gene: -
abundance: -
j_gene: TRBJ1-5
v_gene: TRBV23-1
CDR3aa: CASSQSKMGPRGVGQPQHF
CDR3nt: TGCGCCAGCAGTCAATCAAAGATGGGGCCCAGGGGAGTTGGTCAGCCCCAGCATTTT

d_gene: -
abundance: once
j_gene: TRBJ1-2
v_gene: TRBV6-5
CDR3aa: CASRLRAGDRGYTF
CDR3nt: TGTGCCAGCAGGCTCAGGGCGGGGGATAGGGGCTACACCTTC